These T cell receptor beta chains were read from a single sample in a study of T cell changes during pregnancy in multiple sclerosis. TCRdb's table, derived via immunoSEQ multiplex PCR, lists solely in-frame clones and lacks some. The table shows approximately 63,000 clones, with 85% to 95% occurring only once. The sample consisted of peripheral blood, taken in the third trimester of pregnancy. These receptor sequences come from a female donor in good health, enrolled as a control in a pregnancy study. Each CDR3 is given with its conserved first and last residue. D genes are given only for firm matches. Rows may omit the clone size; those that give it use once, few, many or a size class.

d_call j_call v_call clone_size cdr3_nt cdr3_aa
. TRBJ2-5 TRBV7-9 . TGTGCCAGCAGCTCGAGAGAGACCCAGTACTTC CASSSRETQYF
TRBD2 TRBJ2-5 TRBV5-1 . TGCGCCAGCAAACTAGCGGGAAAAGAGACCCAGTACTTC CASKLAGKETQYF
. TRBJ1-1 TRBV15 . TGTGCCACCAGCAGAGATGGGGGGGGCGTCACTGAAGCTTTCTTT CATSRDGGGVTEAFF
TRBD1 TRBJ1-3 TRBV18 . TGTGCCAGCTCACCACCCTCGACAGGGACTGGAAACACCATATATTTT CASSPPSTGTGNTIYF
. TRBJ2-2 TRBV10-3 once TGTGCCATCAGTGAGTTAGGGGCCCCCACCGGGGAGCTGTTTTTT CAISELGAPTGELFF
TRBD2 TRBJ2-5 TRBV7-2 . TGTGCCAGCAGCTTAGCGCTAGCGGCCTTGGAAGAGACCCAGTACTTC CASSLALAALEETQYF
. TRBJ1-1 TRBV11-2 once TGTGCCAGCAGCTTAGGATGGGGGGAAAGAGAGAACACTGAAGCTTTCTTT CASSLGWGERENTEAFF
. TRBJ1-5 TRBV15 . TGTGCCACCAGCAGAGGGTGGAGGGACGGTCAGCCCCAGCATTTT CATSRGWRDGQPQHF
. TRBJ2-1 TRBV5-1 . TGCGCCAGCAGCAGATTCTCGACGGCGGGCGGGCCTAAGCGTAATGAGCAGTTCTTC CASSRFSTAGGPKRNEQFF
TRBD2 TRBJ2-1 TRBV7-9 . TGTGCCAGCAGCCCCCGAGACGGGTCTAGCGGGGGGCCAGGGAATGAGCAGTTCTTC CASSPRDGSSGGPGNEQFF
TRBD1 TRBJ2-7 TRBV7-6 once TGTGCCAGCAGCTCGGGACAGGGGCCTTACGAGCAGTACTTC CASSSGQGPYEQYF
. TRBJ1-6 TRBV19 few TGTGCCAGTAGCTCCCCAGGTGTTTATAATTCACCCCTCCACTTT CASSSPGVYNSPLHF
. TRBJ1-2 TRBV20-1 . TGCAGTGCCTGGGGGCCGAGTGGCTACACCTTC CSAWGPSGYTF
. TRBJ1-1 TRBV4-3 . TGCGCCAGCAGCCAGGCTGTACAGCTAGCCGAAGCTTTCTTT CASSQAVQLAEAFF
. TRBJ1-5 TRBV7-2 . TGTGCCAGCAGCTTAGACAACAATCAGCCCCAGCATTTT CASSLDNNQPQHF
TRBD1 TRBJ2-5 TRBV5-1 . TGCGCCAGCAGTCCCCGGACAGGGGGGGTCGGAGAGACCCAGTACTTC CASSPRTGGVGETQYF
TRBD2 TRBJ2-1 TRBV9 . TGTGCCAGCAGCGCCACGGGACTAGCGGGGGGCTACAATGAGCAGTTCTTC CASSATGLAGGYNEQFF
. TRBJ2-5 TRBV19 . TGTGCCAGTAAATTCGGGGGACAAGAGACCCAGTACTTC CASKFGGQETQYF
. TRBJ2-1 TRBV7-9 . TGTGCCAGCAGCTTGGGCCTCTACAATGAGCAGTTCTTC CASSLGLYNEQFF
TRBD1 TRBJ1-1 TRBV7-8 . TGTGCCAGCAGCTGGAGACAGGGGGCCACTGAAGCTTTCTTT CASSWRQGATEAFF
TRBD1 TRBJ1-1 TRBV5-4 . TGTGCCAGCACCGAGCTCCGAACAGGGGGCACTGAAGCTTTCTTT CASTELRTGGTEAFF
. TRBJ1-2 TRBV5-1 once TGCGCCAGCAGCTTACAGACAGCTAACTATGGCTACACCTTC CASSLQTANYGYTF
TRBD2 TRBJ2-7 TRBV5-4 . TGTGCCAGCAGCTTGGGGTTCGCGGGGGGGGCCGAGCAGTACTTC CASSLGFAGGAEQYF
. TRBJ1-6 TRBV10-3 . TGTGCCATCAGTGAGTCGTCTGCGGAAGGGGGACCCCTCCACTTT CAISESSAEGGPLHF
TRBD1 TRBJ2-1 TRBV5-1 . TGCGCCAGCAGCTTGGCCGGGGACAGCGGCTACAATGAGCAGTTCTTC CASSLAGDSGYNEQFF